The next 10 T cell receptor beta chains were all read from a single sample in a study of T cell changes during pregnancy in multiple sclerosis. Sequencing used immunoSEQ multiplex PCR; TCRdb keeps in-frame clones, though not all of them. The sample includes roughly 64,000 clones, under 95% of them seen just once. Sequencing was performed on peripheral blood, taken in the second trimester of pregnancy. Source of these receptors: a female donor with multiple sclerosis, enrolled in a pregnancy study.

V is TRBV6-6 and J is TRBJ1-2; tentatively, D is TRBD1 (6 bases). Deletions cut 2 bases from V and 4 bases from J, with 11 bases between. The CDR3 length is 14 residues. The germline gives CDR1 MNHNY, CDR2 SVGAGI (reference sequence). The CDR3 here is CASSYPGELYGYTF. CDR3 nucleotides: TGTGCCAGCAGTTACCCAGGGGAACTCTATGGCTACACCTTC.

The chain is built from TRBV20-1 and TRBJ1-1; the D gene is possibly TRBD1 (6 bases). Germline V gene lookup returns CDR1 DFQATT and CDR2 SNEGSKA (reference sequence). The CDR3 is 11 residues long. V shed 2 bases and J shed 11 bases, with 12 bases lying between them. The CDR3 DNA reads as TGCAGTGCTAGATTCAGGGGCGAGGCTTTCTTT. Protein: CSARFRGEAFF.

The J gene is TRBJ2-7, the V gene TRBV18; TRBD2 matches 7 bases. With 4 bases clipped from V and 5 bases from J, the junction kept 14 bases outside the gene matches. Germline V gene lookup returns CDR1 KGHSH and CDR2 LQKENI. The CDR3 runs 16 residues. The CDR3 DNA is TGTGCCAGCTCACAAGACCGGGGAGGGGTGGAAGACGAGCAGTACTTC. Protein sequence: CASSQDRGGVEDEQYF.

The chain couples TRBV27 to TRBJ2-7; 8 nucleotides align to TRBD1. V was clipped by 2 bases and J by 5 bases; unmatched bases: 14. The CDR3 runs 17 residues. Germline V gene data show CDR1 as MNHEY and CDR2 as SMNVEV (reference sequence). Here the CDR3 reads CASSLRNLQGAHDEQYF. CDR3 sequence (DNA): TGTGCCAGCAGTTTAAGGAATCTCCAGGGGGCGCATGACGAGCAGTACTTC.

The chain carries TRBV7-2 and TRBJ2-1; 7 bases match TRBD1. V was clipped by 5 bases and J by 7 bases; unmatched bases: 5. The CDR3 is 13 residues long. Looked up from germline, CDR1 is SGHTA and CDR2 is FQGNSA. The CDR3 bases are TGTGCCAGCAGCCTACAGGGGATGAATGAGCAGTTCTTC. Its protein product is CASSLQGMNEQFF. Full variable domain (missing parts from reference TRBV7-2 and TRBJ2-1): GAGVSQSPSNKVTEKGKDVELRCDPISGHTALYWYRQSLGQGLEFLIYFQGNSAPDKSGLPSDRFSAERTGGSVSTLTIQRTQQEDSAVYLCASSLQGMNEQFFGPGTRLTVL.

This clone was seen only a few times. The genes are TRBV6-4 and TRBJ2-2; D is undetermined. This CDR3 has 14 amino acids. V lost 0 bases and J 1 base, leaving 3 bases between the germline ends. Germline CDR1 reads MRHNA; CDR2 reads SNTAGT. Written as DNA, the CDR3 is TGTGCCAGCAGTGACTCACTGAACACCGGGGAGCTGTTTTTT. Translated: CASSDSLNTGELFF.

The genes are TRBV5-1 and TRBJ1-1; the D is unclear. Germline V gene lookup returns CDR1 SGHRS and CDR2 YFSETQ. The CDR3 is made up of 14 amino acids. Trimming cost V 0 bases and J 2 bases, with 8 bases left between them. CDR3 loop: CASSLASGNTEAFF. The CDR3 nucleotides read TGCGCCAGCAGCTTGGCATCGGGTAACACTGAAGCTTTCTTT.

The chain combines TRBV2 with TRBJ2-7; 9 bases fit TRBD1. From germline, CDR1 is SNHLY and CDR2 FYNNEI. This CDR3 has 15 amino acids. Losses at the gene ends were 6 bases for V and 5 bases for J; bases not matched to a gene: 11. Here the CDR3 reads CASSAPGTGFHEQYF. CDR3 in DNA: TGTGCCAGCAGCGCCCCCGGGACAGGGTTCCACGAGCAGTACTTC. Supplemented by reference TRBV2 and TRBJ2-7, the full variable domain reads EPEVTQTPSHQVTQMGQEVILRCVPISNHLYFYWYRQILGQKVEFLVSFYNNEISEKSEIFDDQFSVERPDGSNFTLKIRSTKLEDSAMYFCASSAPGTGFHEQYFGPGTRLTVT.

This clone was detected only once. The chain uses TRBV18 and TRBJ2-7, with 9 bases fitting TRBD1. Germline V lookup: CDR1 KGHSH, CDR2 LQKENI. Trimming removed 3 bases from V and 1 base from J; junction bases left unmatched: 10. The CDR3 is 17 residues long. CDR3 in amino acids: CASSPRITGTGSYEQYF. CDR3 bases: TGTGCCAGCTCACCCAGAATCACAGGGACAGGGTCCTACGAGCAGTACTTC.

The chain links TRBV27 to TRBJ1-6, with TRBD1 matching 7 bases. The CDR3 loop spans 16 amino acids. CDR1 MNHEY and CDR2 SMNVEV come from the germline V gene (reference sequence). J lost 7 bases, V lost 5 bases, and 11 bases had no gene match. The DNA of the CDR3 is TGTGCCAGCAGTCCCCTCGACAGGGTTGGGAATTCACCCCTCCACTTT. This codes for CASSPLDRVGNSPLHF.